The entry below describes one T cell receptor (beta chain). These data originate in a study of T cell changes during pregnancy in multiple sclerosis. CDR1 and CDR2 (germline): MDHEN, SYDVKM. V was clipped by 5 bases and J by 10 bases, with 12 bases between them. CDR3 length equals 12 residues. Method: immunoSEQ multiplex PCR; TCRdb's copy keeps in-frame clones and lacks some. The sample shows 60,000 or so clones, around 90% of them seen only once. Sequencing used peripheral blood, obtained in the second trimester of pregnancy. The chain carries TRBV28 and TRBJ2-1, with D perhaps matching TRBD2 (5 bases). The sequence derives from a female donor in good health, enrolled as a control in a pregnancy study. The chain's CDR3 is CASSLIRGEQFF. The CDR3 DNA sequence: TGTGCCAGCAGTCTTATACGGGGAGAGCAGTTCTTC.